The source of this T cell receptor beta chain is a study of beta chain features in type 1 diabetes. Turning to the study itself: Sorted cells, approximately 110 million in number, were examined across all samples.

Whole-study findings and limits: Across patients, naive, central memory and Treg TCRB repertoires exhibited apparently greater similarity than was observed across healthy donors. Fewer junction insertions and more nucleotide deletions appeared in type 1 diabetes patients.

Details on this clone: Its target is not known.

Sequenced material consisted of expressed TCRB transcripts (all of the isolated RNA was reverse transcribed). Data came from immunoSEQ multiplex PCR; TCRdb stores just in-frame clones and leaves some out. The repertoire includes roughly 60,000 clones, around 63% of them detected once, and about 2.2% sits in the top ten. There are 13 residues in the CDR3. The germline CDR1 and CDR2 sequences are KGHSH and LQKENI. V was shortened by 3 bases and J by 9 bases, with 12 bases between the two germline ends. The chain recombines TRBV18 with TRBJ2-1; D is ambiguous. Material for sequencing was Tregs from blood. This TCR derives from a woman between 18 and 29 years old in good health. The CDR3 loop is CASSPLERAEQFF. The CDR3 region has the DNA TGTGCCAGCTCACCCCTCGAGCGTGCTGAGCAGTTCTTC.